This TCR beta chain was captured by sequencing in a study of T cell responses to AZD1222 COVID-19 vaccine. Whole-study results and caveats: Baseline testing showed seropositivity in only five to seven AZD1222 recipients. Clonal diversity was possibly underestimated, and white British individuals and females predominated among donors.

A note on this clone: Its antigen is undetermined.

This table comes from immunoSEQ multiplex PCR, and its TCRdb copy is limited to in-frame clones, with some not included. The repertoire has 250,000 to 300,000 clones, almost 95% of them found once; the top ten carry about 0.5%. Trimming cost V 3 bases and J 7 bases; bases outside gene matches: 16. The CDR3 consists of 17 residues. Germline CDR1 LGHDT, CDR2 YNNKEL (reference sequence). The TCR originated in an adult who received the AZD1222 COVID-19 vaccine. This chain links TRBV3-1 (or the pseudogene TRBV3-2) with TRBJ2-3; 7 bases line up with TRBD2. Sequenced here: peripheral blood, sampled 28 days after the second AZD1222 dose. In nucleotides, the CDR3 is TGTGCCAGCAGCCACCCTTCCAGGGCCAGCGGGAAAAATACGCAGTATTTT. It yields the protein CASSHPSRASGKNTQYF.